The rows below give T cell receptor beta chains drawn from one sample of a study of blood T cell repertoires in COVID-19. Sequencing used immunoSEQ multiplex PCR; TCRdb keeps in-frame clones, though not all of them. This sample has under 150,000 clones, with 65% to 85% found just once. Sequencing used peripheral blood. All receptors derive from a woman aged 55 to 70 with acute or convalescent COVID-19. CDR3s include the opening cysteine and the closing phenylalanine or tryptophan. A D gene is named only where the DNA matches it firmly. Clone size, where shown, is once, few, many, or a class for clones that have expanded.

abundance: -; v_gene: TRBV5-1; d_gene: -; j_gene: TRBJ1-1; CDR3nt: TGCGCCAGCAGCTTGGTGGCCGGGATGAACACTGAAGCTTTCTTT; CDR3aa: CASSLVAGMNTEAFF
abundance: -; v_gene: TRBV6-2/TRBV6-3; d_gene: -; j_gene: TRBJ2-2; CDR3nt: TGTGCCAGCAGTCTCGCAGGGATCGGGGAGCTGTTTTTT; CDR3aa: CASSLAGIGELFF
abundance: once; v_gene: TRBV3-1/TRBV3-2; d_gene: -; j_gene: TRBJ2-1; CDR3nt: TGTGCCAGCAGCCAAGAACAGCTAGCGTGGAATGAGCAGTTCTTC; CDR3aa: CASSQEQLAWNEQFF
abundance: -; v_gene: TRBV5-5; d_gene: -; j_gene: TRBJ1-4; CDR3nt: TGTGCCAGCACCCTCCGGGGGGGGCAGGGTGAAAAACTGTTTTTT; CDR3aa: CASTLRGGQGEKLFF
abundance: -; v_gene: TRBV10-3; d_gene: TRBD2; j_gene: TRBJ2-7; CDR3nt: TGTGCCATCAGTGAGTCGAAGGGGCTAGCGGGAGTCTCCTACGAGCAGTACTTC; CDR3aa: CAISESKGLAGVSYEQYF
abundance: once; v_gene: TRBV27; d_gene: -; j_gene: TRBJ1-5; CDR3nt: TGTGCCAGCAGTTTCCGGGTCTCGCGGGGCGAACCCACGCGTCAGCCCCAGCATTTT; CDR3aa: CASSFRVSRGEPTRQPQHF
abundance: once; v_gene: TRBV6-5; d_gene: -; j_gene: TRBJ1-2; CDR3nt: TGTGCCAGCAGTTACTCGGGCGGAGGGGACTATGGCTACACCTTC; CDR3aa: CASSYSGGGDYGYTF
abundance: -; v_gene: TRBV10-3; d_gene: TRBD1; j_gene: TRBJ2-7; CDR3nt: TGTGCCATCAGTGAGTCGGGACAGGGTGTTAACGAGCAGTACTTC; CDR3aa: CAISESGQGVNEQYF
abundance: -; v_gene: TRBV3-1/TRBV3-2; d_gene: TRBD1; j_gene: TRBJ1-1; CDR3nt: TGTGCCAGCAGCCTGGGACAGGGCCTCACTGAAGCTTTCTTT; CDR3aa: CASSLGQGLTEAFF
abundance: -; v_gene: TRBV2; d_gene: TRBD1; j_gene: TRBJ2-3; CDR3nt: TGTGCCAGCAGTAAACAGGGGGTTAGCACAGATACGCAGTATTTT; CDR3aa: CASSKQGVSTDTQYF
abundance: -; v_gene: TRBV11-3; d_gene: TRBD2; j_gene: TRBJ2-6; CDR3nt: TGTGCCAGCAGCCTCCTCCCACCGGGTAGCGGGACCTCTGGGGCCAACGTCCTGACTTTC; CDR3aa: CASSLLPPGSGTSGANVLTF
abundance: few; v_gene: TRBV28; d_gene: -; j_gene: TRBJ1-5; CDR3nt: TGTGCCAGCAGTCCGGACGGGAGGATCCAGCCCCAGCATTTT; CDR3aa: CASSPDGRIQPQHF
abundance: -; v_gene: TRBV3-1/TRBV3-2; d_gene: -; j_gene: TRBJ1-3; CDR3nt: TGTGCCAGCAGCCATCTGCTGAGGCCCTCTGGAAACACCATATATTTT; CDR3aa: CASSHLLRPSGNTIYF
abundance: few; v_gene: TRBV6-2/TRBV6-3; d_gene: TRBD2; j_gene: TRBJ2-1; CDR3nt: TGTGCCAGCAGTTACTCAGCGGGGGGCCTCGGTGATGAGCAGTTCTTC; CDR3aa: CASSYSAGGLGDEQFF
abundance: -; v_gene: TRBV18; d_gene: -; j_gene: TRBJ2-2; CDR3nt: TGTGCCAGCTCACCGAGTTCCGGGGAGCTGTTTTTT; CDR3aa: CASSPSSGELFF
abundance: -; v_gene: TRBV11-1; d_gene: TRBD1; j_gene: TRBJ1-2; CDR3nt: TGTGCCAGCAGCTTAGGACAGGGTGACTATGGCTACACCTTC; CDR3aa: CASSLGQGDYGYTF
abundance: -; v_gene: TRBV6-6; d_gene: TRBD1; j_gene: TRBJ2-3; CDR3nt: TGTGCCAGCAGTGGGGGACAGGGCTTCGCAGATACGCAGTATTTT; CDR3aa: CASSGGQGFADTQYF
abundance: once; v_gene: TRBV12-3/TRBV12-4; d_gene: -; j_gene: TRBJ2-5; CDR3nt: TGTGCCAGCAGCCCTTTCGGGGAGACCCAGTACTTC; CDR3aa: CASSPFGETQYF
abundance: -; v_gene: TRBV6-1; d_gene: TRBD1; j_gene: TRBJ1-5; CDR3nt: TGTGCCAGCAGTGAAGGGACAGGGGGCTTTCAGCCCCAGCATTTT; CDR3aa: CASSEGTGGFQPQHF
abundance: few; v_gene: TRBV19; d_gene: -; j_gene: TRBJ1-5; CDR3nt: TGTGCCAGTCGAGGACAAGGAGGCAATCAGCCCCAGCATTTT; CDR3aa: CASRGQGGNQPQHF
abundance: -; v_gene: TRBV28; d_gene: -; j_gene: TRBJ2-3; CDR3nt: TGTGCCAGCAGACCCGGGACTCCGCTGTCCTATACTACAGATACGCAGTATTTT; CDR3aa: CASRPGTPLSYTTDTQYF
abundance: -; v_gene: TRBV27; d_gene: TRBD1; j_gene: TRBJ2-7; CDR3nt: TGTGCCAGCAGGGGGACAGGGGGCTACGAGCAGTACTTC; CDR3aa: CASRGTGGYEQYF
abundance: -; v_gene: TRBV2; d_gene: TRBD2; j_gene: TRBJ2-3; CDR3nt: TGTGCCAGCAGGGGGGGGTACACAGATACGCAGTATTTT; CDR3aa: CASRGGYTDTQYF
abundance: -; v_gene: TRBV29-1; d_gene: TRBD1; j_gene: TRBJ1-2; CDR3nt: TGCAGCTCCTCGGGACAGGGTCGGGTCGGGACCTTC; CDR3aa: CSSSGQGRVGTF